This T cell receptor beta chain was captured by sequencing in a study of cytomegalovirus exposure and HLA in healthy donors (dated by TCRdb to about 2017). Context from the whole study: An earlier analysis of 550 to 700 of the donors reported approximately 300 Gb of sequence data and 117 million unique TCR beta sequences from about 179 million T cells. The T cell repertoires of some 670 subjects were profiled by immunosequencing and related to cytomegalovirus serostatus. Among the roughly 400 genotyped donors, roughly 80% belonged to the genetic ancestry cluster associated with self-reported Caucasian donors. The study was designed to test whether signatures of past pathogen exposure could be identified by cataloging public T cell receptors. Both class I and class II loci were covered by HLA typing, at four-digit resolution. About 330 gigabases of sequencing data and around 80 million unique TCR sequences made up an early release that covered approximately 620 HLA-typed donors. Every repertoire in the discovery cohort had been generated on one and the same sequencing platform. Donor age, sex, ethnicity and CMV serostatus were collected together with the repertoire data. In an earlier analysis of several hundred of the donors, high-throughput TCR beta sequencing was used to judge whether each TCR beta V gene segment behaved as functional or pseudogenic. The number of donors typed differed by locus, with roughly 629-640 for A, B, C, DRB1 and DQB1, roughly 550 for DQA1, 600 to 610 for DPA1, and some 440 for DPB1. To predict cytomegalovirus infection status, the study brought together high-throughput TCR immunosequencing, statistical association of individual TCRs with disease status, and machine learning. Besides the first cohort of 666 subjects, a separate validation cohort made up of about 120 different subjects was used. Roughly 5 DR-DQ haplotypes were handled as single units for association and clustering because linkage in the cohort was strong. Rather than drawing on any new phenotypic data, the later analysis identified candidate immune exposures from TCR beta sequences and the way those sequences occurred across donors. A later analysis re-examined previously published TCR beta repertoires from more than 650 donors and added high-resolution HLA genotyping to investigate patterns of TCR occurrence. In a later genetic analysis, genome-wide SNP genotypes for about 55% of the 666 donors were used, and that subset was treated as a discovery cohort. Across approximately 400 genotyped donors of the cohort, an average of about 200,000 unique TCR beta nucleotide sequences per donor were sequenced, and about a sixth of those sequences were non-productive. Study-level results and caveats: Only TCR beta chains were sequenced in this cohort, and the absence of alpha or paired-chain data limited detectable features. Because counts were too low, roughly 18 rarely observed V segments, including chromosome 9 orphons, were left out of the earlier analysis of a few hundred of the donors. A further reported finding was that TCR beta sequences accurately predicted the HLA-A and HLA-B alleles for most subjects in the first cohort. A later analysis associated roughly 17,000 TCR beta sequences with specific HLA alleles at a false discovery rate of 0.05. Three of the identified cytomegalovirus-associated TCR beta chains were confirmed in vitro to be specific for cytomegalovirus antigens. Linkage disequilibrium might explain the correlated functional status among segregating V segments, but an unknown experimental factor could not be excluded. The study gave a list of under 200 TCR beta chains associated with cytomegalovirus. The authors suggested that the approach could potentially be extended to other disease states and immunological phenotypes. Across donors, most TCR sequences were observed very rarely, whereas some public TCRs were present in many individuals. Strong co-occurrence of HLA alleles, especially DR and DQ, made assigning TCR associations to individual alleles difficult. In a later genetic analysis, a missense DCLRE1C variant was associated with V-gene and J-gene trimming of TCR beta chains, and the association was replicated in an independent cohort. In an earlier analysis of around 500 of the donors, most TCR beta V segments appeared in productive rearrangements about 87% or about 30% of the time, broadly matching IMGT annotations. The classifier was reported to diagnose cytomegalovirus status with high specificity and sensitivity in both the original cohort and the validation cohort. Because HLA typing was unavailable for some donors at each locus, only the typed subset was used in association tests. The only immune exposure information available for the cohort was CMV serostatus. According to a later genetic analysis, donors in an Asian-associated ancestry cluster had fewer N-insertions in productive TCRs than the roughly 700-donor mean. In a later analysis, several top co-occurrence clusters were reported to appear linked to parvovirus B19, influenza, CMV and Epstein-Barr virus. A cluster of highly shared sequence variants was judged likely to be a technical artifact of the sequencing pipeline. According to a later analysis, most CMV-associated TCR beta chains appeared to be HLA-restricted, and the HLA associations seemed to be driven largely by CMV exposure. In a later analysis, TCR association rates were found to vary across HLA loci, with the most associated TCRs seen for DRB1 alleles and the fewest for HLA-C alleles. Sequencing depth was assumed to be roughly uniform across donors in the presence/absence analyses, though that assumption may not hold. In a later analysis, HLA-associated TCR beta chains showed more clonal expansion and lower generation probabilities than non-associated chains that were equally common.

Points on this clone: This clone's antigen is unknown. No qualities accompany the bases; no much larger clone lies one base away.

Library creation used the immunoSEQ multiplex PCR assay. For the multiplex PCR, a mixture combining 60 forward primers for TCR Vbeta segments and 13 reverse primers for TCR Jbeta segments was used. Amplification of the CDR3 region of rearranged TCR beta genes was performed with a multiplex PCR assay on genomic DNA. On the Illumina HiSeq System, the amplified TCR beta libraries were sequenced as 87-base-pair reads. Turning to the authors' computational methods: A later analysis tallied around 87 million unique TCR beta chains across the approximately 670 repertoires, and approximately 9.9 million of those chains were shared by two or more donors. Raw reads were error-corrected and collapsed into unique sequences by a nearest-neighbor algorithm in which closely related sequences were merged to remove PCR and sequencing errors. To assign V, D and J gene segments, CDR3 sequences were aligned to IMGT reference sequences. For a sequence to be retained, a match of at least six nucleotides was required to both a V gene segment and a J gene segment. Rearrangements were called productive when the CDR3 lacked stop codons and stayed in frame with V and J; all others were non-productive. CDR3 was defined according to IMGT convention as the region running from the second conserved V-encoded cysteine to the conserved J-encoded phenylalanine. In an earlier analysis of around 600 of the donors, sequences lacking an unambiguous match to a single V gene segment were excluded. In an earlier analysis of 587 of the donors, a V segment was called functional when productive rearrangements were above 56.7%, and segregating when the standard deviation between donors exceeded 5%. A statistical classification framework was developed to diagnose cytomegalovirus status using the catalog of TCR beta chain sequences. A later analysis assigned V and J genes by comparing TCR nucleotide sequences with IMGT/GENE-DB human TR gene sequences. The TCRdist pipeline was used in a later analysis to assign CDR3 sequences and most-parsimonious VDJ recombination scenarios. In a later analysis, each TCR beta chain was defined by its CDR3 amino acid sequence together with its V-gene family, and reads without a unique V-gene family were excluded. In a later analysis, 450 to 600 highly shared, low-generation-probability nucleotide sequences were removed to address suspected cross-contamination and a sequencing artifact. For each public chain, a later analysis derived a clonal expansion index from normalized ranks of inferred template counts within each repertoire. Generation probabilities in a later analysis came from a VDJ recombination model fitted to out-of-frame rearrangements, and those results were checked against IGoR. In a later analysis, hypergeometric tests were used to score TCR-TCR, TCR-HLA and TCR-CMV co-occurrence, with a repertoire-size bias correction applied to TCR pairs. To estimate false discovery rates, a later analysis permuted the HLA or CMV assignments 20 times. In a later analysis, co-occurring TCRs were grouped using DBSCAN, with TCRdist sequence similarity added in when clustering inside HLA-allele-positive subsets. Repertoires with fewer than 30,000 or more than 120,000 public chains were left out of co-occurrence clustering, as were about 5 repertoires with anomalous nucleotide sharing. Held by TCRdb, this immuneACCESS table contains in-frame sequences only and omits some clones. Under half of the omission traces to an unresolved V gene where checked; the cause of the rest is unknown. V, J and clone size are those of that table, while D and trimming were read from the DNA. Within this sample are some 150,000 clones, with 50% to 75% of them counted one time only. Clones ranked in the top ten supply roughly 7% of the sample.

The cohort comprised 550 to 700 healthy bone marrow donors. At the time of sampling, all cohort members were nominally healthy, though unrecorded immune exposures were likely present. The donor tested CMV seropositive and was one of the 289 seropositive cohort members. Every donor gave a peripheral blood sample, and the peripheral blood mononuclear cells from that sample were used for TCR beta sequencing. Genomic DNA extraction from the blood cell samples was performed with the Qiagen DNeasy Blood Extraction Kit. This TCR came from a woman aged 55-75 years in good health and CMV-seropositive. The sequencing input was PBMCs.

The CDR3 protein is CASSHLAGGSPYEQYF. The DNA is TGCGCCAGCAGCCATTTAGCGGGAGGGAGCCCCTACGAGCAGTACTTC. The receptor chain draws on TRBV4-3 and TRBJ2-7, with 11 central nucleotides matching TRBD2. CDR1 LGHNA and CDR2 YSLEER were looked up in the germline V gene. Germline trimming: 3 bases from V, 2 bases from J; junction bases outside gene matches: 6. From the cysteine through the phenylalanine, the CDR3 covers 16 amino acids. The kept DNA is CDR3 alone, 48 bases in frame from the first base.